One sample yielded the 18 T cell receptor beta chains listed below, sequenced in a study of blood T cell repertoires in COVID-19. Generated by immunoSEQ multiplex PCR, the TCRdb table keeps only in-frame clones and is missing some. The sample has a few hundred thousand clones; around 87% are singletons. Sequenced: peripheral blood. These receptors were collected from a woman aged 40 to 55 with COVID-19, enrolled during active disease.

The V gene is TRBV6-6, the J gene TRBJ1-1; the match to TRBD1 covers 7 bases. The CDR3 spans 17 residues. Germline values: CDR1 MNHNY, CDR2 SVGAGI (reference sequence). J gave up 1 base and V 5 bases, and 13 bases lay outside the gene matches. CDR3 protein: CASSLLTGARGNTEAFF. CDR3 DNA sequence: TGTGCCAGCAGTCTACTCACAGGGGCCCGAGGGAACACTGAAGCTTTCTTT.

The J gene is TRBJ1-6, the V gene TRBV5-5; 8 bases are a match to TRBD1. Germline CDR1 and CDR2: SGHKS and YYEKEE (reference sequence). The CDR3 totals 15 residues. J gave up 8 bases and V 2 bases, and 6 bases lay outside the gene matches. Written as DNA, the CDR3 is TGTGCCAGCAGCTTCGGACAGGGTCGGGATTCACCCCTCCACTTT. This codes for CASSFGQGRDSPLHF.

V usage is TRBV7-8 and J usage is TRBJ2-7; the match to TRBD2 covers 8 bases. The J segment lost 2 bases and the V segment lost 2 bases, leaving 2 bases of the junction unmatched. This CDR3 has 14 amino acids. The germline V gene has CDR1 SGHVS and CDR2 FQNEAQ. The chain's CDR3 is CASSLRGGAYEQYF. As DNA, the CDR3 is TGTGCCAGCAGCTTACGGGGGGGGGCCTACGAGCAGTACTTC.

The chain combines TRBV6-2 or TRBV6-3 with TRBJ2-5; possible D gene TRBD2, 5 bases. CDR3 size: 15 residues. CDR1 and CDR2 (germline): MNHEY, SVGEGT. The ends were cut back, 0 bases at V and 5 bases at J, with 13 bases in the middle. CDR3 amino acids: CASSYSIAIRETQYF. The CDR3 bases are TGTGCCAGCAGTTACTCGATAGCGATTCGGGAGACCCAGTACTTC.

The CDR3 sequence is CATSEGQGRNEKLFF. CDR3 in DNA: TGTGCCACCAGTGAGGGTCAGGGCCGTAATGAAAAACTGTTTTTT. The chain carries TRBV24-1 and TRBJ1-4; possible D gene TRBD1, 5 bases. The CDR3 runs to 15 residues. CDR1 and CDR2 (germline): KGHDR, SFDVKD. The V gene lost 4 bases and the J gene lost 4 bases, with 12 bases spanning the gap.

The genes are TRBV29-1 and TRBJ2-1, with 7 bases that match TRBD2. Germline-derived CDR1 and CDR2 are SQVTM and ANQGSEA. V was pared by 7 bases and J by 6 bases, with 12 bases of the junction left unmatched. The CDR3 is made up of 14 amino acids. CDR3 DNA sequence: TGCAGCGGATCCCCGGGCGGGAGTCCCAATGAGCAGTTCTTC. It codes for CSGSPGGSPNEQFF.

The CDR3 sequence is CASTLKHNQPQHF. The CDR3 nucleotides are TGTGCCAGTACTCTCAAGCACAATCAGCCCCAGCATTTT. The V call is TRBV19, the J call TRBJ1-5; D is ambiguous. Deletions cut 7 bases from V and 3 bases from J, with 10 bases between. The CDR3 has 13 amino acids. Germline lookup yields CDR1 LNHDA and CDR2 SQIVND (reference sequence).

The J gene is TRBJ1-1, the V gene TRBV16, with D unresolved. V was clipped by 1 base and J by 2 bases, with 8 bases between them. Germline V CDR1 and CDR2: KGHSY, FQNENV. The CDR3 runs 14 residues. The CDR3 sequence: CASSQFARNTEAFF. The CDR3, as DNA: TGTGCCAGCAGCCAATTTGCCAGAAACACTGAAGCTTTCTTT. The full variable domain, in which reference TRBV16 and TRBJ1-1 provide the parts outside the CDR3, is GEEVAQTPKHLVRGEGQKAKLYCAPIKGHSYVFWYQQVLKNEFKFLISFQNENVFDETGMPKERFSAKCLPNSPCSLEIQATKLEDSAVYFCASSQFARNTEAFFGQGTRLTVV.

The CDR3 DNA reads as TGCGCCAGCAGCCAAGATCACCAAACAGGTGAAGCTTTCTTT. It translates to CASSQDHQTGEAFF. The chain joins TRBV4-3 to TRBJ1-1, with D perhaps matching TRBD1 (5 bases). This CDR3 comprises 14 residues. Trimming left V 0 bases short and J 7 bases short, with 12 bases between. CDR1 and CDR2 from the germline V gene are LGHNA and YSLEER.

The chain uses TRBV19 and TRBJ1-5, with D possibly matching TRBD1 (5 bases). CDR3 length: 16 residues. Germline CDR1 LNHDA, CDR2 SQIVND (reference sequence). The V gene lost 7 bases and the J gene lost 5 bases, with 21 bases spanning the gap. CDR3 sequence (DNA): TGTGCCAGTACTATCCTTGTGGGCAGGGCGGATCAGCCCCAGCATTTT. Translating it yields CASTILVGRADQPQHF.

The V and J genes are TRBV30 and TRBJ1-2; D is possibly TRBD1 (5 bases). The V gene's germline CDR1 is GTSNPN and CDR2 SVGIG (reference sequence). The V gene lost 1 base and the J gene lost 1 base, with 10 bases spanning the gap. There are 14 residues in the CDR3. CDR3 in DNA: TGTGCCTGGAGTGCTAGACAGATTAACTATGGCTACACCTTC. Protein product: CAWSARQINYGYTF.

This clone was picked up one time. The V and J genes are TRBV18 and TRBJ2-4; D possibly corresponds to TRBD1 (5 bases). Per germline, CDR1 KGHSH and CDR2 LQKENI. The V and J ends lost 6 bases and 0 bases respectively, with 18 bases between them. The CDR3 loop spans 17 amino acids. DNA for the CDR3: TGTGCCAGCTCTGTTGGGGCAGGGAACCGAGCCAAAAACATTCAGTACTTC. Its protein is CASSVGAGNRAKNIQYF.

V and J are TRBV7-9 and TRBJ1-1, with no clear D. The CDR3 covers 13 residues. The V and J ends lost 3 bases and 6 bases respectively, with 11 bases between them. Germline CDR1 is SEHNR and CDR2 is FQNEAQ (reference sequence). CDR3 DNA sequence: TGTGCCAGCAGCTTCGTCAACTCGCCTGAAGCTTTCTTT. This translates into CASSFVNSPEAFF.

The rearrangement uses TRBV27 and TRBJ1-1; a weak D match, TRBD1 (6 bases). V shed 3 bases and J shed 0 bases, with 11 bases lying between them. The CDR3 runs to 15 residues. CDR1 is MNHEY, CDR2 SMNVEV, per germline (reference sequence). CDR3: CASSLDSLMNTEAFF. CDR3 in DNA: TGTGCCAGCAGTTTGGACAGTCTAATGAACACTGAAGCTTTCTTT.

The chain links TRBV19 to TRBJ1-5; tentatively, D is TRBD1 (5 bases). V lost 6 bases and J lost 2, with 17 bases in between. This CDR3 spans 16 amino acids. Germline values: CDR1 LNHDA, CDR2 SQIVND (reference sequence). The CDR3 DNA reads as TGTGCCAGTAGCTGGAGCAAGGGGAAGGGCAATCAGCCCCAGCATTTT. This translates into CASSWSKGKGNQPQHF. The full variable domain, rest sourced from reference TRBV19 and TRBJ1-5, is DGGITQSPKYLFRKEGQNVTLSCEQNLNHDAMYWYRQDPGQGLRLIYYSQIVNDFQKGDIAEGYSVSREKKESFPLTVTSAQKNPTAFYLCASSWSKGKGNQPQHFGDGTRLSIL.

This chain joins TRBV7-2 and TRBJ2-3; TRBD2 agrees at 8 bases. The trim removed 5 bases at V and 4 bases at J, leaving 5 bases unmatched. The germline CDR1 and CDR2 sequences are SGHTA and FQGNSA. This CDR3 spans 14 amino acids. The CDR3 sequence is CASSQSGSADTQYF. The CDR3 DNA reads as TGTGCCAGCAGCCAGAGCGGGAGCGCAGATACGCAGTATTTT. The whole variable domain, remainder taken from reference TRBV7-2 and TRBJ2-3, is GAGVSQSPSNKVTEKGKDVELRCDPISGHTALYWYRQSLGQGLEFLIYFQGNSAPDKSGLPSDRFSAERTGGSVSTLTIQRTQQEDSAVYLCASSQSGSADTQYFGPGTRLTVL.

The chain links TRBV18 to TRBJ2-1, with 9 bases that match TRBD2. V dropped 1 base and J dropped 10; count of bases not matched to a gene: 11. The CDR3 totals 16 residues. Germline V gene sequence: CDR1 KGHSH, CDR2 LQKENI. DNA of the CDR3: TGTGCCAGCTCACCACGGTCTAGCGGGATCGTCCGGGAGCAGTTCTTC. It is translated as CASSPRSSGIVREQFF. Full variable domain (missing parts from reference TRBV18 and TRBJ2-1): NAGVMQNPRHLVRRRGQEARLRCSPMKGHSHVYWYRQLPEEGLKFMVYLQKENIIDESGMPKERFSAEFPKEGPSILRIQQVVRGDSAAYFCASSPRSSGIVREQFFGPGTRLTVL.

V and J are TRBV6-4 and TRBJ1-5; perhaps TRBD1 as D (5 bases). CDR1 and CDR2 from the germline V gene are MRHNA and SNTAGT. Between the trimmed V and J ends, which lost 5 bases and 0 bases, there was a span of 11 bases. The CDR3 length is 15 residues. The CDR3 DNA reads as TGTGCCAGCAGTTTTGGGGGGTTTAGCAATCAGCCCCAGCATTTT. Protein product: CASSFGGFSNQPQHF.